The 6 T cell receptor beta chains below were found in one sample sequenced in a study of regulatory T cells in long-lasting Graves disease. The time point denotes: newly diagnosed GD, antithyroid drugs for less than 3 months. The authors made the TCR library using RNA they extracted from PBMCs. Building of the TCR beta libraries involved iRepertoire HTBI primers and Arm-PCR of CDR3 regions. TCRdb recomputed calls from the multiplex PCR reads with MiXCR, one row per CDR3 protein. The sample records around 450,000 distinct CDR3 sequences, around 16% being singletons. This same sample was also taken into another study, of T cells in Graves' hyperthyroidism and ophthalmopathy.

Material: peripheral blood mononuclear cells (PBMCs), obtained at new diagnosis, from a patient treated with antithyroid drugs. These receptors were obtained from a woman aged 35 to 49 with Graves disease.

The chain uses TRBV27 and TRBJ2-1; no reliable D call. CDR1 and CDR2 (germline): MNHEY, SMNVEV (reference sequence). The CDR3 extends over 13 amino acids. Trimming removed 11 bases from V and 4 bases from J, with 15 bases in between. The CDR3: CAAKGLVYNEQFF. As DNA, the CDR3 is TGTGCCGCCAAAGGGCTAGTGTACAATGAGCAGTTCTTC.

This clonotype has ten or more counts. The CDR3 coding sequence is TGTGCCAGCAGCTTCACCTACGAGCAGTACTTC. Translating gives CASSFTYEQYF. The V and J genes are TRBV28 and TRBJ2-7; D unresolved. V was trimmed by 6 bases and J by 2 bases, leaving 5 bases between them. Germline V CDR1 and CDR2: MDHEN, SYDVKM. The CDR3 extends over 11 amino acids.

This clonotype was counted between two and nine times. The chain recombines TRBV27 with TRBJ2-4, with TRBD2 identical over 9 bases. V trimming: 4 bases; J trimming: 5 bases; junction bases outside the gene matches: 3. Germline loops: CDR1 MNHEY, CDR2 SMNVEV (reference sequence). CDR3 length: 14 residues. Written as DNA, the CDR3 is TGTGCCAGCAGTTCGGGACTAGCTGAAAACATTCAGTACTTC. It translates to CASSSGLAENIQYF.

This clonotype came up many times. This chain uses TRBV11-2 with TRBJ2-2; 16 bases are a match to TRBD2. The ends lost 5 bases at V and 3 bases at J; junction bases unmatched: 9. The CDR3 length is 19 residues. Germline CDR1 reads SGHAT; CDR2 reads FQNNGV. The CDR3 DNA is TGTGCCAGCAGCCTGGGGACTAGCGGGAGGGGAATGGACACCGGGGAGCTGTTTTTT. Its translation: CASSLGTSGRGMDTGELFF.

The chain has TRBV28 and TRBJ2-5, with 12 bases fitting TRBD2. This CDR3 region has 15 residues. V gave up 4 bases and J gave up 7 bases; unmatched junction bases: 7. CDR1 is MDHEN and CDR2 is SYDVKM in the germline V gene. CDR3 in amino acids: CASSSLAGGYGTQYF. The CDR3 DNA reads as TGTGCCAGCAGTTCTCTAGCGGGGGGGTACGGGACCCAGTACTTC. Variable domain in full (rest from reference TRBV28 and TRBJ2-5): DVKVTQSSRYLVKRTGEKVFLECVQDMDHENMFWYRQDPGLGLRLIYFSYDVKMKEKGDIPEGYSVSREKKERFSLILESASTNQTSMYLCASSSLAGGYGTQYFGPGTRLLVL.

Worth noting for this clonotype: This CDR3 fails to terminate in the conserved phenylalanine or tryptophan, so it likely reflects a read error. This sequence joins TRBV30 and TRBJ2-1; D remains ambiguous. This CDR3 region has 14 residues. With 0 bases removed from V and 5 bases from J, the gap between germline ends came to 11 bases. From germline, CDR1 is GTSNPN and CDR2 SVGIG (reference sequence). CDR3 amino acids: CAWSVQARHNEQFV. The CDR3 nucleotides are TGTGCCTGGAGTGTACAAGCGAGGCACAATGAGCAGTTCGTC.